These 28 T cell receptor beta chains came from one sample sequenced in a study of shared clonotypes between healthy human individuals. Terminally differentiated effector memory CD45RA+ cells were excluded from the naive CD8 cells, which were CD45RO-negative and positively selected for CCR7. Libraries were prepared by immunoSEQ multiplex PCR; TCRdb keeps only in-frame clonotypes and omits some of them. Of millions of clones in the sample, roughly 94% were seen once. Sequenced input: naive CD8+ T cells sorted from blood. These receptor sequences come from a man aged 18 to 29 in good health.

The chain links TRBV9 to TRBJ2-7; 10 positions match TRBD2. The germline V gene has CDR1 SGDLS and CDR2 YYNGEE. The CDR3 has 15 amino acids. The V gene end was trimmed by 4 bases and the J gene end by 2 bases; junction bases not matched to a gene: 6. The CDR3 DNA follows: TGTGCCAGCAGCATAGCGGGAGGTTACGCCTACGAGCAGTACTTC. Its translation is CASSIAGGYAYEQYF. The variable domain in full, completed from reference TRBV9 and TRBJ2-7, reads DSGVTQTPKHLITATGQRVTLRCSPRSGDLSVYWYQQSLDQGLQFLIQYYNGEERAKGNILERFSAQQFPDLHSELNLSSLELGDSALYFCASSIAGGYAYEQYFGPGTRLTVT.

The rearrangement links TRBV2 to TRBJ1-2, with D possibly TRBD1 on 6 matching bases. CDR1 and CDR2 from the germline V gene are SNHLY and FYNNEI. The CDR3 is 15 amino acids. V shed 3 bases and J shed 10 bases, with 21 bases lying between them. The CDR3 protein is CASSENFGGRVYYTF. CDR3 DNA: TGTGCCAGCAGTGAGAATTTCGGGGGGCGCGTGTACTACACCTTC.

This chain connects TRBV27 to TRBJ1-5, with D possibly TRBD1 on 5 matching bases. The germline V gene has CDR1 MNHEY and CDR2 SMNVEV (reference sequence). Deletions cut 5 bases from V and 0 bases from J, with 8 bases between. The CDR3 is 14 residues long. CDR3 sequence reads: CASSPDNSNQPQHF. The CDR3 DNA reads TGTGCCAGCAGTCCGGACAATAGCAATCAGCCCCAGCATTTT.

The J gene is TRBJ2-5, the V gene TRBV19; 7 nucleotides align to TRBD1. With 5 bases clipped from V and 4 bases from J, the junction kept 19 bases outside the gene matches. The germline CDR1 and CDR2 sequences are LNHDA and SQIVND (reference sequence). The CDR3 loop spans 18 amino acids. The CDR3 here is CASSSPHGTEGLPETQYF. The CDR3 DNA sequence: TGTGCCAGTAGTTCCCCTCACGGGACAGAGGGGTTGCCAGAGACCCAGTACTTC.

The genes are TRBV4-3 and TRBJ2-3, with a tentative D call TRBD2 (7 bases). Per the germline V gene, CDR1 is LGHNA and CDR2 is YSLEER. V dropped 3 bases and J dropped 5 bases, with 12 bases sitting between them. The CDR3 covers 14 residues. CDR3 nucleotide sequence: TGCGCCAGCAGCCAGGGAGGGGGGCGAGATACGCAGTATTTT. Amino acids: CASSQGGGRDTQYF.

This chain uses TRBV4-3 with TRBJ1-1, with D possibly matching TRBD1 (5 bases). The CDR3 extends over 13 amino acids. Germline V lookup: CDR1 LGHNA, CDR2 YSLEER. V was clipped by 5 bases and J by 3 bases, with 10 bases between them. The CDR3 loop is CASSSSQDTEAFF. CDR3 nucleotides: TGCGCCAGCAGCTCCTCACAGGACACTGAAGCTTTCTTT.

For this clone: Other DNA sequences within the sample encode an identical CDR3. This sequence joins TRBV11-2 and TRBJ1-1; TRBD1 might be the D (6 bases). Trimming pared 3 bases from V and 4 bases from J, leaving 12 bases between. Germline CDR1 SGHAT, CDR2 FQNNGV. The CDR3 length is 14 residues. The CDR3 bases are TGTGCCAGCAGCTTGGGGGGCAGGGGCACTGAAGCTTTCTTT. Its protein product is CASSLGGRGTEAFF.

The V and J genes are TRBV7-9 and TRBJ2-3, with D hard to call. Trimming pared 4 bases from V and 3 bases from J, leaving 5 bases between. The CDR3 is made up of 12 amino acids. CDR1 and CDR2 from the germline V gene are SEHNR and FQNEAQ (reference sequence). CDR3 in DNA: TGTGCCAGCAGCTCTACGACAGATACGCAGTATTTT. Its translation: CASSSTTDTQYF.

A single count supports this clone. The chain employs TRBV15 and TRBJ1-5; 9 bases fit TRBD1. The junction had 4 bases not matched to a gene; V was cut back by 6 bases and J by 7 bases. This CDR3 has 13 amino acids. Germline V lookup: CDR1 LNHNV, CDR2 YYDKDF (reference sequence). The CDR3 region is CATRRDRDQPQHF. The CDR3 DNA is TGTGCCACCAGGAGGGACAGGGACCAGCCCCAGCATTTT.

The rearrangement joins TRBV6-6 to TRBJ1-4, with D perhaps TRBD1 (5 bases). This CDR3 comprises 13 residues. Trimming stripped 6 bases from V and 7 bases from J, with 12 bases between. CDR1 and CDR2 (germline): MNHNY, SVGAGI (reference sequence). CDR3 DNA: TGTGCCAGCAGCCCCGGGGGGGGTGAAAAACTGTTTTTT. This codes for CASSPGGGEKLFF.

In its sample, this clone was seen once. The rearrangement uses TRBV5-1 and TRBJ2-1; D unresolved. This CDR3 region has 13 residues. V was trimmed by 1 base and J by 8 bases, leaving 10 bases between them. Germline V gives CDR1 SGHRS, CDR2 YFSETQ. This CDR3 is CASSLRGLDEQFF. CDR3 nucleotide sequence: TGCGCCAGCAGCTTGAGAGGATTGGATGAGCAGTTCTTC. Full variable domain (outside the CDR3, taken from reference TRBV5-1 and TRBJ2-1): KAGVTQTPRYLIKTRGQQVTLSCSPISGHRSVSWYQQTPGQGLQFLFEYFSETQRNKGNFPGRFSGRQFSNSRSEMNVSTLELGDSALYLCASSLRGLDEQFFGPGTRLTVL.

The V call is TRBV19, the J call TRBJ2-7; D may correspond to TRBD1 or TRBD2 (5 bases each). Trimming left V 3 bases short and J 4 bases short, with 13 bases between. The length of the CDR3 is 14 residues. CDR1 and CDR2 (germline): LNHDA, SQIVND (reference sequence). The CDR3: CASSMGTTGYEQYF. In nucleotides, the CDR3 is TGTGCCAGTAGTATGGGGACCACGGGTTACGAGCAGTACTTC.

CDR3 sequence: CASSAIAGGYEQYF. CDR3 DNA sequence: TGTGCCAGCAGCGCCATAGCGGGAGGCTACGAGCAGTACTTC. The chain recombines TRBV9 with TRBJ2-7, with TRBD2 matching 10 bases. V lost 3 bases and J lost 3; bases outside the gene matches: 3. The CDR3 loop spans 14 amino acids. Per germline, CDR1 SGDLS and CDR2 YYNGEE.

The chain carries TRBV28 and TRBJ1-2; D gene unclear. V was trimmed by 2 bases and J by 2 bases, leaving 21 bases between them. The germline V gene encodes CDR1 MDHEN and CDR2 SYDVKM. This CDR3 is 18 amino acids long. The CDR3 nucleotides read TGTGCCAGCAGTTTAGGTGGGTGGTCGGCAGAATCGAACTATGGCTACACCTTC. Protein product: CASSLGGWSAESNYGYTF.

This sequence joins TRBV4-1 and TRBJ1-2; a weak D match, TRBD1 (5 bases). The CDR3 has 17 residues. Trimming cost V 1 base and J 2 bases, with 17 bases left between them. Germline lookup yields CDR1 MGHRA and CDR2 YSYEKL. CDR3 residues: CASSQGEKDIGNYGYTF. The DNA of the CDR3 is TGCGCCAGCAGCCAAGGTGAGAAGGACATAGGAAACTATGGCTACACCTTC.

V and J are TRBV28 and TRBJ2-5, with no clear D. Trimming removed 3 bases at V and 5 bases at J, with 16 bases between. Germline CDR1 reads MDHEN; CDR2 reads SYDVKM. The CDR3 totals 15 residues. CDR3 residues: CASSFVEGRRETQYF. The DNA for the CDR3 is TGTGCCAGCAGTTTTGTGGAAGGCCGCAGGGAGACCCAGTACTTC.

The rearrangement uses TRBV4-1 and TRBJ2-1, with D maybe TRBD2 (5 bases). Germline V gene data show CDR1 as MGHRA and CDR2 as YSYEKL. With 0 bases removed from V and 3 bases from J, the gap between germline ends came to 12 bases. CDR3 length: 16 amino acids. CDR3 DNA sequence: TGCGCCAGCAGCCAAGATGAGGCTAGCTACTACAATGAGCAGTTCTTC. As protein: CASSQDEASYYNEQFF.

The sample holds one count of this clone. V usage is TRBV6-5 and J usage is TRBJ2-1; possible D gene TRBD2, 5 bases. Trimming took off 0 bases at V and 2 bases at J, with 11 bases between the two ends. The CDR3 has 16 residues. Germline CDR1 reads MNHEY; CDR2 reads SVGAGI. CDR3 sequence (DNA): TGTGCCAGCAGTTACTCGTGGGAGTCGGCCTACAATGAGCAGTTCTTC. Its translation is CASSYSWESAYNEQFF.

A note on this clone: The same CDR3 arises from other DNA sequences in this sample as well. The CDR3 nucleotides are TGCGCCAGCAGCTGGGGAGACACTGAAGCTTTCTTT. It codes for CASSWGDTEAFF. This rearrangement joins TRBV5-1 to TRBJ1-1; D call uncertain. This CDR3 comprises 12 residues. Germline V gene data show CDR1 as SGHRS and CDR2 as YFSETQ. V lost 3 bases and J 3 bases, leaving 6 bases between the germline ends. The full variable domain, rest sourced from reference TRBV5-1 and TRBJ1-1, is KAGVTQTPRYLIKTRGQQVTLSCSPISGHRSVSWYQQTPGQGLQFLFEYFSETQRNKGNFPGRFSGRQFSNSRSEMNVSTLELGDSALYLCASSWGDTEAFFGQGTRLTVV.

The V and J genes are TRBV10-1 and TRBJ2-5; D not resolved. There are 13 residues in the CDR3. Trimming shortened V by 2 bases and J by 5 bases, and 9 bases separated the two germline ends. From germline, CDR1 is WNHNN and CDR2 SYGVQD (reference sequence). CDR3 loop: CASSEILTETQYF. In nucleotides, the CDR3 is TGCGCCAGCAGTGAGATCCTAACCGAGACCCAGTACTTC.

The chain couples TRBV7-2 to TRBJ2-7; D could derive from TRBD1 or TRBD2 (5 bases each). The CDR3 length is 14 residues. Germline V gene data show CDR1 as SGHTA and CDR2 as FQGNSA. Trimming cost V 1 base and J 2 bases, with 9 bases left between them. CDR3 in amino acids: CASSLGGEAYEQYF. The CDR3 DNA sequence: TGTGCCAGCAGCTTAGGAGGGGAAGCCTACGAGCAGTACTTC.

This clone has only one observation. The V and J genes are TRBV11-2 and TRBJ2-5, with D perhaps being TRBD1 or TRBD2 (5 bases each). The CDR3 length is 16 residues. V gave up 3 bases and J gave up 1 base, with 15 bases separating them. Germline V gene data show CDR1 as SGHAT and CDR2 as FQNNGV. In nucleotides, the CDR3 is TGTGCCAGCAGCTTCGACCTTGGGGGATTCCAAGAGACCCAGTACTTC. Amino acid sequence: CASSFDLGGFQETQYF.

J is TRBJ1-1 and V is TRBV9, with D unresolved. Germline-derived CDR1 and CDR2 are SGDLS and YYNGEE. This CDR3 comprises 14 residues. V was trimmed by 6 bases and J by 0 bases, leaving 12 bases between them. CDR3 sequence: CASTRRGVNTEAFF. The CDR3 DNA follows: TGTGCCAGCACCCGGCGTGGGGTGAACACTGAAGCTTTCTTT.

This clone was counted a single time. The chain recombines TRBV29-1 with TRBJ1-2, with D unresolved. Germline V gene lookup returns CDR1 SQVTM and CDR2 ANQGSEA. Trimming removed 0 bases at V and 3 bases at J, with 23 bases between. The CDR3 is 18 residues long. In nucleotides, the CDR3 is TGCAGCGTTGAAGATCCTAGAATCCGATCCAGCGATGACTATGGCTACACCTTC. Translated: CSVEDPRIRSSDDYGYTF.

This rearrangement joins TRBV6-1 to TRBJ2-7; 7 nucleotides line up with TRBD1. CDR1 is MNHNS, CDR2 SASEGT, per germline. Trimming removed 5 bases from V and 2 bases from J; junction bases left unmatched: 9. The CDR3 has 15 residues. The chain's CDR3 is CASSPRDSLTYEQYF. The DNA of the CDR3 is TGTGCCAGCAGTCCTCGGGACAGCTTAACCTACGAGCAGTACTTC.

This sequence joins TRBV27 and TRBJ1-6; D ambiguous. The CDR3 runs 14 residues. Trimming left V 3 bases short and J 7 bases short, with 10 bases between. Germline V gene lookup returns CDR1 MNHEY and CDR2 SMNVEV (reference sequence). The CDR3 here is CASSFGIANSPLHF. The CDR3 nucleotides read TGTGCCAGCAGTTTCGGGATAGCGAATTCACCCCTCCACTTT.

The V gene is TRBV7-3, the J gene TRBJ2-1, with TRBD1 matching 8 bases. Germline CDR1 and CDR2: SGHTA and FQGTGA. This CDR3 is built from 13 residues. V lost 4 bases and J lost 6; bases outside the gene matches: 2. The CDR3 nucleotides are TGTGCCAGCAGCTACGACAGGGGCAATGAGCAGTTCTTC. Its translation: CASSYDRGNEQFF. The variable domain in full, with the rest retrieved from reference TRBV7-3 and TRBJ2-1, is GAGVSQTPSNKVTEKGKYVELRCDPISGHTALYWYRQSLGQGPEFLIYFQGTGAADDSGLPNDRFFAVRPEGSVSTLKIQRTERGDSAVYLCASSYDRGNEQFFGPGTRLTVL.

This rearrangement joins TRBV6-5 to TRBJ1-2; D might be TRBD1 (6 bases). Trimming pared 6 bases from V and 8 bases from J, leaving 13 bases between. The CDR3 totals 12 residues. Germline CDR1 reads MNHEY; CDR2 reads SVGAGI. CDR3 in DNA: TGTGCCAGCAGACCGGGGGGCAGCGGCTACACCTTC. Translated: CASRPGGSGYTF.